What follows is one T cell receptor beta chain and its context. The germline V gene has CDR1 MDHEN and CDR2 SYDVKM. V lost 7 bases, J lost 6 bases, and 15 bases lay in between. This CDR3 region has 14 residues. The time point: persistent/refractory GD, antithyroid drugs over 5 years with positive TRAb. PBMCs were the source of the RNA used for TCR sequencing. This record comes from a study of regulatory T cells in long-lasting Graves disease. iRepertoire HTBI primers and Arm-PCR of CDR3 regions built TCR beta libraries. TCRdb recomputed calls from the multiplex PCR reads with MiXCR, one row per CDR3 protein. The sample has about 430,000 distinct CDR3 sequences; roughly 23% are singletons.

The specimen was peripheral blood mononuclear cells (PBMCs), collected when the disease was refractory, from a patient treated with antithyroid drugs. The chain has TRBV28 and TRBJ2-2; possibly TRBD1 for D (6 bases). The TCR originated in a female donor with Graves disease. The CDR3 DNA is TGTGCCAGCACCCACAGGGCAGGCGCCGGGGAGCTGTTTTTT. Translation gives CASTHRAGAGELFF.